The 29 T cell receptor beta chains listed next were all sequenced from one sample in a study of blood T cell repertoires in COVID-19. Measured with immunoSEQ multiplex PCR; TCRdb has only the in-frame clones, and not every one. The table records hundreds of thousands of clones, roughly 80% of them present only once. The sample consisted of peripheral blood. The receptor source for this set is a woman of 80 years or more with COVID-19, enrolled during active disease.

The chain employs TRBV5-1 and TRBJ2-3; tentatively, D is TRBD2 (6 bases). Trimming stripped 5 bases from V and 0 bases from J, with 10 bases between. This CDR3 region has 14 residues. CDR1 SGHRS and CDR2 YFSETQ come from the germline V gene. The CDR3 region has the DNA TGCGCCAGCAGTTTAGCGGTTAGCACAGATACGCAGTATTTT. Protein sequence: CASSLAVSTDTQYF.

This sequence joins TRBV11-3 and TRBJ2-2; D perhaps matches TRBD2 (5 bases). CDR3 size: 16 residues. Trimming removed 5 bases at V and 4 bases at J, with 17 bases between. The germline V gene encodes CDR1 SGHNT and CDR2 YENEEA. DNA of the CDR3: TGTGCCAGCAGCCGAGGGTGGGCGCTCGGCACCGGGGAGCTGTTTTTT. Its protein product is CASSRGWALGTGELFF.

The chain links TRBV18 to TRBJ2-1; the D gene is possibly TRBD1 (6 bases). The CDR3 totals 15 residues. Germline-derived CDR1 and CDR2 are KGHSH and LQKENI. V lost 4 bases and J 7 bases, leaving 17 bases between the germline ends. The CDR3 region has the DNA TGTGCCAGCTCACTTCTAGGACAGATAGGGAATGAGCAGTTCTTC. Translating it yields CASSLLGQIGNEQFF.

A remark on this clone: One end of the junction varies from germline; a read error may be responsible. The chain employs TRBV30 and TRBJ2-1, with unresolved D. This CDR3 spans 13 amino acids. CDR1 and CDR2 (germline): GTSNPN, SVGIG (reference sequence). CDR3 region: CTWTPDTYNEQFF. DNA of the CDR3: TGTACCTGGACCCCCGACACCTACAATGAGCAGTTCTTC. The full variable domain, in which reference TRBV30 and TRBJ2-1 provide the parts outside the CDR3, is SQTIHQWPATLVQPVGSPLSLECTVEGTSNPNLYWYRQAAGRGLQLLFYSVGIGQISSEVPQNLSASRPQDRQFILSSKKLLLSDSGFYLCTWTPDTYNEQFFGPGTRLTVL.

The chain combines TRBV7-9 with TRBJ1-4, with D possibly matching TRBD1 (6 bases). This CDR3 is 16 amino acids long. Trimming stripped 2 bases from V and 6 bases from J, with 16 bases between. CDR1 SEHNR and CDR2 FQNEAQ come from the germline V gene (reference sequence). The CDR3 nucleotides are TGTGCCAGCAGCTTATCCTCGATGGGGGCGTATGAAAAACTGTTTTTT. Encoded protein: CASSLSSMGAYEKLFF.

The rearrangement joins TRBV7-3 to TRBJ2-6, with D unresolved. The CDR3 is 15 amino acids. Germline CDR1 SGHTA, CDR2 FQGTGA. With 0 bases removed from V and 1 base from J, the gap between germline ends came to 4 bases. This chain's CDR3 is CASSLTPSGANVLTF. CDR3 in DNA: TGTGCCAGCAGCTTAACTCCTTCTGGGGCCAACGTCCTGACTTTC.

This clone has just one count. The chain couples TRBV7-9 to TRBJ1-2; TRBD1 matches at 9 bases. Germline CDR1 and CDR2: SEHNR and FQNEAQ (reference sequence). Trimming took 5 bases from V and 8 from J; bases not matched to a gene: 6. The CDR3 consists of 13 residues. CDR3: CASSRDRVRGYTF. Here the CDR3 DNA reads TGTGCCAGCAGCCGGGACAGGGTTCGGGGCTACACCTTC.

V usage is TRBV7-3 and J usage is TRBJ2-5, with D perhaps matching TRBD2 (6 bases). The V end lost 3 bases, the J end lost 4 bases, and 15 bases lay between the germline ends. The CDR3 extends over 15 amino acids. Germline V gives CDR1 SGHTA, CDR2 FQGTGA. The CDR3 protein is CASSFGGTGLETQYF. The CDR3 DNA follows: TGTGCCAGCAGCTTTGGTGGGACTGGGTTAGAGACCCAGTACTTC.

The chain is built from TRBV7-3 and TRBJ2-1, with 9 nucleotides matching TRBD1. CDR1 is SGHTA and CDR2 is FQGTGA in the germline V gene. J was trimmed by 3 bases and V by 6 bases; bases with no gene match: 3. CDR3 length equals 14 residues. The CDR3 nucleotides read TGTGCCAGCAGTACAGGGGGCTACTACAATGAGCAGTTCTTC. Translating gives CASSTGGYYNEQFF.

The genes are TRBV30 and TRBJ2-3; 7 bases match TRBD2. With V trimmed by 5 bases and J by 0 bases, 8 bases remained unmatched. This CDR3 is built from 15 residues. Germline CDR1 GTSNPN, CDR2 SVGIG (reference sequence). CDR3 residues: CAWVAGRGSTDTQYF. CDR3 DNA: TGTGCCTGGGTCGCGGGGCGGGGGAGCACAGATACGCAGTATTTT.

This clone has a single count. The chain carries TRBV18 and TRBJ2-7; tentative D call: TRBD1 (6 bases). Germline V lookup: CDR1 KGHSH, CDR2 LQKENI. The CDR3 has 15 residues. Trimming cost V 3 bases and J 2 bases, with 14 bases left between them. The CDR3 is CASSPGLDRTYEQYF. The CDR3 region has the DNA TGTGCCAGCTCACCGGGATTGGACAGAACCTACGAGCAGTACTTC.

This clone appeared a few times. The chain recombines TRBV2 with TRBJ1-3; D is uncertain. Trimming took off 10 bases at V and 0 bases at J, with 13 bases between the two ends. Germline V lookup: CDR1 SNHLY, CDR2 FYNNEI. The CDR3 covers 14 residues. CDR3: CATKSTDSGNTIYF. The DNA of the CDR3 is TGTGCCACCAAATCGACTGACTCTGGAAACACCATATATTTT.

The chain recombines TRBV14 with TRBJ1-4; maybe TRBD1 (6 bases). Trimming took 4 bases from V and 7 from J, leaving 16 bases between them. Germline V gene sequence: CDR1 SGHDN, CDR2 FVKESK. The CDR3 contains 15 residues. CDR3 DNA: TGTGCCAGCAGCCGCCGGACAGCCTTGGGTGAAAAACTGTTTTTT. This encodes CASSRRTALGEKLFF.

The chain recombines TRBV4-2 with TRBJ2-7; 8 bases match TRBD2. With 3 bases clipped from V and 5 bases from J, the junction kept 9 bases outside the gene matches. The CDR3 runs 15 residues. CDR1 LGHNA and CDR2 YNFKEQ come from the germline V gene. In DNA, the CDR3 is TGTGCCAGCAGCCATCCCCGGGGGGGAGGGAACGAGCAGTACTTC. Its translation is CASSHPRGGGNEQYF.

This clone is a singleton in its sample. The chain has TRBV5-4 and TRBJ2-7, with D hard to call. The V and J ends lost 0 bases and 3 bases respectively, with 7 bases between them. The CDR3 totals 13 residues. Germline CDR1 is SGHNT and CDR2 is YYREEE (reference sequence). The DNA of the CDR3 is TGTGCCAGCAGCTTGGGGCGGTACTACGAGCAGTACTTC. It yields the protein CASSLGRYYEQYF.

This chain uses TRBV27 with TRBJ2-7; 10 bases agree with TRBD2. Germline CDR1 MNHEY, CDR2 SMNVEV (reference sequence). The CDR3 has 14 amino acids. V trimming: 6 bases; J trimming: 3 bases; junction bases outside the gene matches: 5. The CDR3 reads CASRLAGGGYEQYF. The CDR3 nucleotides are TGTGCCAGCAGATTAGCGGGAGGAGGCTACGAGCAGTACTTC.

The rearrangement links TRBV11-2 to TRBJ1-2, with D possibly TRBD1 on 6 matching bases. The V end was cut by 5 bases, the J end by 13 bases, with 14 bases between. Germline lookup yields CDR1 SGHAT and CDR2 FQNNGV. The CDR3 sequence is 11 residues long. The CDR3: CASSPGGRLTF. In nucleotides, the CDR3 is TGTGCCAGCAGCCCGGGGGGGCGCCTCACCTTC.

This chain links TRBV2 with TRBJ2-3, with TRBD2 identical over 9 bases. V lost 6 bases, J lost 6 bases, and 10 bases stayed unmatched. The CDR3 loop spans 15 amino acids. Germline CDR1 reads SNHLY; CDR2 reads FYNNEI. The CDR3 here is CASRRDLAGSDTQYF. The CDR3 DNA reads as TGTGCCAGCAGGCGAGATCTAGCGGGGTCGGATACGCAGTATTTT.

V is TRBV18 and J is TRBJ2-7; 8 bases line up with TRBD1. Germline assignment: CDR1 KGHSH and CDR2 LQKENI. Unmatched junction bases numbered 3, after V lost 1 base and J lost 4 bases. The CDR3 runs 14 residues. CDR3 DNA sequence: TGTGCCAGCTCACCACAACAGGGGGAGTACGAGCAGTACTTC. Translated, it gives CASSPQQGEYEQYF.

The count of this clone is one. The chain recombines TRBV6-5 with TRBJ1-2; D ambiguous. The CDR3 has 13 residues. Germline CDR1 MNHEY, CDR2 SVGAGI. The germline V and J ends were trimmed by 2 bases and 2 bases, with 6 bases remaining between them. CDR3 coding DNA: TGTGCCAGCAGTTACGCCGGGAACTATGGCTACACCTTC. As protein: CASSYAGNYGYTF.

This clone was seen a single time. J is TRBJ1-1 and V is TRBV4-3, with 7 bases aligning to TRBD1. After removal of 3 bases from V and 1 base from J, the junction contained 5 bases not matched to a gene. The germline CDR1 and CDR2 sequences are LGHNA and YSLEER. This CDR3 has 15 residues. CDR3 sequence (DNA): TGCGCCAGCAGCCAGCAGGGACAGAAGAACACTGAAGCTTTCTTT. Translated, it gives CASSQQGQKNTEAFF.

The chain is built from TRBV18 and TRBJ2-1; TRBD2 agrees at 9 bases. CDR1 and CDR2 from the germline V gene are KGHSH and LQKENI. Unmatched junction bases numbered 2, after V lost 1 base and J lost 4 bases. CDR3 size: 15 residues. The CDR3 loop reads CASSPLAGEYNEQFF. The CDR3 DNA reads as TGTGCCAGCTCACCACTAGCGGGAGAATACAATGAGCAGTTCTTC.

The V call is TRBV5-1, the J call TRBJ2-3; D gene ambiguous. This CDR3 contains 13 residues. Germline CDR1 and CDR2: SGHRS and YFSETQ. V lost 4 bases and J lost 6, with 12 bases in between. The CDR3 region has the DNA TGCGCCAGCAGCCAGGAAATCGTTGATACGCAGTATTTT. Translated: CASSQEIVDTQYF.

The chain is built from TRBV6-6 and TRBJ1-1, with D maybe TRBD1 (5 bases). Germline CDR1 reads MNHNY; CDR2 reads SVGAGI (reference sequence). V lost 5 bases and J 5 bases, leaving 15 bases between the germline ends. The CDR3 is 14 residues long. In nucleotides, the CDR3 is TGTGCCAGCAGTGTACAGGCATTCATGACTGAAGCTTTCTTT. Protein product: CASSVQAFMTEAFF.

V and J are TRBV2 and TRBJ1-1, with 7 bases identical to TRBD1. The germline gives CDR1 SNHLY, CDR2 FYNNEI. After removal of 7 bases from V and 3 bases from J, the junction contained 8 bases not matched to a gene. The CDR3 runs 14 residues. The CDR3 coding sequence is TGTGCCAGCACCTTTTACCAGGGGGACACTGAAGCTTTCTTT. Translation gives CASTFYQGDTEAFF.

This clone appeared a single time. V gene TRBV5-1 combines with J gene TRBJ2-3; the D gene is possibly TRBD2 (5 bases). Trimming removed 2 bases at V and 2 bases at J, with 12 bases between. From germline, CDR1 is SGHRS and CDR2 YFSETQ. The CDR3 has 15 amino acids. The CDR3 loop is CASSFNGLDTDTQYF. The CDR3 DNA is TGCGCCAGCAGCTTCAACGGACTCGACACAGATACGCAGTATTTT. Variable domain in full (rest from reference TRBV5-1 and TRBJ2-3): KAGVTQTPRYLIKTRGQQVTLSCSPISGHRSVSWYQQTPGQGLQFLFEYFSETQRNKGNFPGRFSGRQFSNSRSEMNVSTLELGDSALYLCASSFNGLDTDTQYFGPGTRLTVL.

The genes are TRBV28 and TRBJ1-2, with D possibly matching TRBD1 (6 bases). The CDR3 is 13 amino acids. Germline lookup yields CDR1 MDHEN and CDR2 SYDVKM. The V and J ends lost 5 bases and 7 bases respectively, with 14 bases between them. The CDR3 region is CASSLQGSGGYTF. CDR3 in DNA: TGTGCCAGCAGTCTACAGGGTTCTGGTGGCTACACCTTC.

This sequence joins TRBV19 and TRBJ1-1, with a possible D match to TRBD1 (6 bases). In germline, CDR1 is LNHDA, CDR2 SQIVND (reference sequence). V shed 6 bases and J shed 0 bases, with 11 bases lying between them. CDR3 length equals 14 residues. The CDR3 bases are TGTGCCAGTAGACCGGGACACCTGAACACTGAAGCTTTCTTT. Protein: CASRPGHLNTEAFF.

The chain is built from TRBV7-2 and TRBJ2-6; 7 positions agree with TRBD2. CDR3 length: 16 amino acids. Germline loops: CDR1 SGHTA, CDR2 FQGNSA. The trim removed 5 bases at V and 0 bases at J, leaving 4 bases unmatched. CDR3 sequence (DNA): TGTGCCAGCAGCCGCGGGAGAAGCTCTGGGGCCAACGTCCTGACTTTC. Translated: CASSRGRSSGANVLTF.